Shown below are 18 T cell receptor beta chains from a single sample sequenced in a study of T cell responses to AZD1222 COVID-19 vaccine. Some clones are missing from TCRdb's copy, which holds only in-frame ones; the method was immunoSEQ multiplex PCR. This sample has over 150,000 clones; over 85% occur once, and the top ten carry approximately 20%. The sample consisted of peripheral blood, taken on day 0 of AZD1222 vaccination. These receptors were taken from an adult in good health.

This clone was seen just once. The chain has TRBV6-5 and TRBJ1-6, with D tentatively TRBD1 (5 bases). CDR1 MNHEY and CDR2 SVGAGI come from the germline V gene. V was cut by 1 base and J by 7 bases, with 11 bases left in between. The CDR3 is 15 residues long. CDR3 protein: CASSYYDSPNSPLHF. CDR3 DNA sequence: TGTGCCAGCAGTTACTATGACAGTCCCAATTCACCCCTCCACTTT.

V gene TRBV5-4 combines with J gene TRBJ1-2; 7 nucleotides match TRBD1. Germline assignment: CDR1 SGHNT and CDR2 YYREEE (reference sequence). This CDR3 region has 14 residues. Trimming removed 0 bases from V and 6 bases from J; junction bases left unmatched: 5. The DNA of the CDR3 is TGTGCCAGCAGCTTGGAGGGGGCGGACGATGGCTACACCTTC. Translated: CASSLEGADDGYTF.

The chain joins TRBV3-1 (or the pseudogene TRBV3-2) to TRBJ2-7; D is ambiguous. V dropped 0 bases and J dropped 5 bases, with 5 bases sitting between them. Germline CDR1 LGHDT, CDR2 YNNKEL (reference sequence). The CDR3 runs to 12 residues. CDR3 sequence: CASSQDRDEQYF. The CDR3 DNA follows: TGTGCCAGCAGCCAAGATCGGGACGAGCAGTACTTC.

The V and J genes are TRBV24-1 and TRBJ1-2; no clear D. CDR3 length: 15 residues. From germline, CDR1 is KGHDR and CDR2 SFDVKD. The V end was cut by 2 bases, the J end by 4 bases, with 13 bases between. The DNA for the CDR3 is TGTGCCACCAGTGATTCCATCACAGCGGGCTATGGCTACACCTTC. Its translation: CATSDSITAGYGYTF.

The chain has TRBV30 and TRBJ1-3; D is undetermined. The CDR3 has 11 amino acids. Between the trimmed V and J ends, which lost 0 bases and 3 bases, there was a span of 0 bases. Germline-derived CDR1 and CDR2 are GTSNPN and SVGIG (reference sequence). The CDR3 reads CAWSVGNTIYF. CDR3 nucleotides: TGTGCCTGGAGTGTTGGAAACACCATATATTTT.

This sequence joins TRBV5-1 and TRBJ2-2, with 8 bases identical to TRBD2. Germline V gene lookup returns CDR1 SGHRS and CDR2 YFSETQ. The CDR3 is 17 amino acids. Losses at the gene ends were 1 base for V and 1 base for J; bases not matched to a gene: 6. The CDR3 DNA sequence: TGCGCCAGCAGCTTGCGAAGCGGGAGAGGGAACACCGGGGAGCTGTTTTTT. This gives the protein CASSLRSGRGNTGELFF.

This chain joins TRBV5-1 and TRBJ1-1, with a tentative D call TRBD1 (6 bases). Trimming removed 1 base from V and 0 bases from J, with 13 bases in between. The CDR3 contains 16 residues. CDR1 SGHRS and CDR2 YFSETQ come from the germline V gene. DNA for the CDR3: TGCGCCAGCAGCTTGCATGGGGGCCGCATGAACACTGAAGCTTTCTTT. It is translated as CASSLHGGRMNTEAFF.

The V gene is TRBV11-3, the J gene TRBJ2-2; TRBD1 aligns across 8 bases. CDR3 length equals 14 residues. CDR1 and CDR2 from the germline V gene are SGHNT and YENEEA. The ends lost 7 bases at V and 5 bases at J; junction bases unmatched: 6. The CDR3 sequence is CASTSDRATGELFF. The DNA for the CDR3 is TGTGCCAGCACCTCGGACAGGGCGACCGGGGAGCTGTTTTTT.

The rearrangement links TRBV6-2 or TRBV6-3 to TRBJ1-3, with 7 bases aligning to TRBD1. Germline CDR1 is MNHEY and CDR2 is SVGEGT. J was trimmed by 2 bases and V by 6 bases; bases with no gene match: 7. The CDR3 runs 15 residues. The chain's CDR3 is CASSPGQYTGNTIYF. The CDR3 DNA reads as TGTGCCAGCAGCCCGGGACAGTATACTGGAAACACCATATATTTT.

This chain connects TRBV28 to TRBJ1-5; 11 bases agree with TRBD1. Trimming took 4 bases from V and 5 from J; bases not matched to a gene: 4. In germline, CDR1 is MDHEN, CDR2 SYDVKM. This CDR3 is built from 15 residues. The CDR3 nucleotides are TGTGCCAGCAGTTCGGGACAGGGGGTTGATCAGCCCCAGCATTTT. Amino acid sequence: CASSSGQGVDQPQHF. The whole variable domain, filled in from reference TRBV28 and TRBJ1-5, reads DVKVTQSSRYLVKRTGEKVFLECVQDMDHENMFWYRQDPGLGLRLIYFSYDVKMKEKGDIPEGYSVSREKKERFSLILESASTNQTSMYLCASSSGQGVDQPQHFGDGTRLSIL.

The chain recombines TRBV10-3 with TRBJ1-4; D may be TRBD1 (5 bases). V shed 8 bases and J shed 8 bases, with 15 bases lying between them. The CDR3 extends over 13 amino acids. CDR1 and CDR2 from the germline V gene are ENHRY and SYGVKD. CDR3 coding DNA: TGTGCCATCGCATGGGACCTGGGAGAAAAACTGTTTTTT. Protein: CAIAWDLGEKLFF.

The genes are TRBV7-3 and TRBJ2-1, with 9 positions matching TRBD1. Losses at the gene ends were 5 bases for V and 6 bases for J; bases not matched to a gene: 8. The CDR3 loop spans 15 amino acids. CDR1 is SGHTA, CDR2 FQGTGA, per germline. The CDR3 sequence is CASSRIGDRANEQFF. CDR3 sequence (DNA): TGTGCCAGCAGCCGTATTGGGGACAGGGCCAATGAGCAGTTCTTC.

J is TRBJ2-7 and V is TRBV27; TRBD2 aligns across 7 bases. V gave up 5 bases and J gave up 2 bases; unmatched junction bases: 6. This CDR3 spans 14 amino acids. CDR1 and CDR2 from the germline V gene are MNHEY and SMNVEV (reference sequence). The CDR3 nucleotides read TGTGCCAGCAGTCCCTCTCGGGGGGCCTACGAGCAGTACTTC. As protein: CASSPSRGAYEQYF.

V and J are TRBV24-1 and TRBJ2-1; 7 bases map to TRBD1. CDR1 and CDR2 from the germline V gene are KGHDR and SFDVKD. The junction had 8 bases not matched to a gene; V was cut back by 1 base and J by 6 bases. The CDR3 has 16 residues. This CDR3 reads CATSDLVKGGPNEQFF. For the CDR3, the DNA is TGTGCCACCAGTGATTTAGTTAAAGGGGGCCCCAATGAGCAGTTCTTC.

The gene calls are TRBV4-3 and TRBJ1-2, with D tentatively TRBD1 (6 bases). CDR1 and CDR2 from the germline V gene are LGHNA and YSLEER. Trimming took 1 base from V and 9 from J, leaving 15 bases between them. This CDR3 has 14 amino acids. Written as DNA, the CDR3 is TGCGCCAGCAGCCAAGCAGGGGCACCAACCAGCTACACCTTC. Its protein product is CASSQAGAPTSYTF.

J is TRBJ1-6 and V is TRBV7-9; 7 bases line up with TRBD1. The CDR3 runs 15 residues. The V gene end was trimmed by 4 bases and the J gene end by 7 bases; junction bases not matched to a gene: 7. CDR1 and CDR2 (germline): SEHNR, FQNEAQ (reference sequence). CDR3 DNA: TGTGCCAGCAGCTCCCGACAGGGCTCCAATTCACCCCTCCACTTT. Its translation: CASSSRQGSNSPLHF.

The chain has TRBV4-3 and TRBJ1-6; tentative D call: TRBD1 (6 bases). The CDR3 loop spans 15 amino acids. V lost 0 bases, J lost 9 bases, and 12 bases lay in between. The V gene's germline CDR1 is LGHNA and CDR2 YSLEER. Here the CDR3 DNA reads TGCGCCAGCAGCCAAGATCATAGGGGGGCTTCACCCCTCCACTTT. Protein product: CASSQDHRGASPLHF.

V usage is TRBV28 and J usage is TRBJ1-3; a possible D gene is TRBD1 (5 bases). Trimming removed 6 bases from V and 3 bases from J, with 18 bases in between. The CDR3 has 16 amino acids. Germline lookup yields CDR1 MDHEN and CDR2 SYDVKM. CDR3 nucleotide sequence: TGTGCCAGCAGCTCCGCTGGGGCAGGCGATGGAAACACCATATATTTT. Protein product: CASSSAGAGDGNTIYF.